This T cell receptor (beta chain) was captured in a study of blood T cell repertoires in COVID-19. The CDR3 is 13 residues long. Trimming left V 5 bases short and J 2 bases short, with 9 bases between. CDR1 and CDR2 from the germline V gene are MNHEY and SVGAGI. Regarding this clone: Other DNA sequences from this sample encode an identical CDR3 as well.

The repertoire was sequenced with immunoSEQ multiplex PCR; TCRdb's copy has only in-frame clones and lacks some. The sample has under 300,000 clones; around nine tenths are singletons. The TCR originated in a woman in her seventies with active or convalescent COVID-19. The specimen was peripheral blood. The rearrangement links TRBV6-5 to TRBJ1-1; D is ambiguous. CDR3 in DNA: TGTGCCAGCAGTCGTGGAGTCAACACTGAAGCTTTCTTT. It is translated as CASSRGVNTEAFF.